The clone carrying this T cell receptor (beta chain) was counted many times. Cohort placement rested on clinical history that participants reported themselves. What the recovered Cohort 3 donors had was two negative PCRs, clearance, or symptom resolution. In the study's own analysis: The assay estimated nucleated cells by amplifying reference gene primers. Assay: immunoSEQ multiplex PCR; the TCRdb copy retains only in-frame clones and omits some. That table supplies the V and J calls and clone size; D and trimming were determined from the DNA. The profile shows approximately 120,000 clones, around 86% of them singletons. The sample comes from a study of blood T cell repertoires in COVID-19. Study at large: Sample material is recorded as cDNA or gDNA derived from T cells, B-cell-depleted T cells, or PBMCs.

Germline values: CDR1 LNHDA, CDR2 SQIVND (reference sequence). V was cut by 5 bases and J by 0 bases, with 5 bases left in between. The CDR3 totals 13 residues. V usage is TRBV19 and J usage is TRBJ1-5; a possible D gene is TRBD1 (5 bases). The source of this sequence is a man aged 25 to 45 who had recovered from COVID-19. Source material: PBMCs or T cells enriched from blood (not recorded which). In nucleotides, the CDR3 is TGTGCCAGTAGTCAGGGTAGCAATCAGCCCCAGCATTTT. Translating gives CASSQGSNQPQHF.